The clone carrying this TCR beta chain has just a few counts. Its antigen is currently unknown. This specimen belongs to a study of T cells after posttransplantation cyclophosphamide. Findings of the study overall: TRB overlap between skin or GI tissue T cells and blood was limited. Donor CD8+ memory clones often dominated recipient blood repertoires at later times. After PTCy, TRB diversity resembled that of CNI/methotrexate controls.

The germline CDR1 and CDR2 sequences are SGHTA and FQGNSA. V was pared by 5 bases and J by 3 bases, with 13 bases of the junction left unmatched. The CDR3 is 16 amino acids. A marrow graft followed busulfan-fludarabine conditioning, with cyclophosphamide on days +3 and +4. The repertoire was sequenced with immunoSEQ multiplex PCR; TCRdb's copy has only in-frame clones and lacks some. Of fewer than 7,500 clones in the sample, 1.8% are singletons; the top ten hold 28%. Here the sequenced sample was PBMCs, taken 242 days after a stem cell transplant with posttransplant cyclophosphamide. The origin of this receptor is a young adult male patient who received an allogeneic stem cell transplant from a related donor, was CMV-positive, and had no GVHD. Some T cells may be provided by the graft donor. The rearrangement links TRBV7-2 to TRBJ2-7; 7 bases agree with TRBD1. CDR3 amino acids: CASSLLWTGAGYEQYF. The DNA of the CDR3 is TGTGCCAGCAGCCTACTCTGGACAGGTGCGGGCTACGAGCAGTACTTC.